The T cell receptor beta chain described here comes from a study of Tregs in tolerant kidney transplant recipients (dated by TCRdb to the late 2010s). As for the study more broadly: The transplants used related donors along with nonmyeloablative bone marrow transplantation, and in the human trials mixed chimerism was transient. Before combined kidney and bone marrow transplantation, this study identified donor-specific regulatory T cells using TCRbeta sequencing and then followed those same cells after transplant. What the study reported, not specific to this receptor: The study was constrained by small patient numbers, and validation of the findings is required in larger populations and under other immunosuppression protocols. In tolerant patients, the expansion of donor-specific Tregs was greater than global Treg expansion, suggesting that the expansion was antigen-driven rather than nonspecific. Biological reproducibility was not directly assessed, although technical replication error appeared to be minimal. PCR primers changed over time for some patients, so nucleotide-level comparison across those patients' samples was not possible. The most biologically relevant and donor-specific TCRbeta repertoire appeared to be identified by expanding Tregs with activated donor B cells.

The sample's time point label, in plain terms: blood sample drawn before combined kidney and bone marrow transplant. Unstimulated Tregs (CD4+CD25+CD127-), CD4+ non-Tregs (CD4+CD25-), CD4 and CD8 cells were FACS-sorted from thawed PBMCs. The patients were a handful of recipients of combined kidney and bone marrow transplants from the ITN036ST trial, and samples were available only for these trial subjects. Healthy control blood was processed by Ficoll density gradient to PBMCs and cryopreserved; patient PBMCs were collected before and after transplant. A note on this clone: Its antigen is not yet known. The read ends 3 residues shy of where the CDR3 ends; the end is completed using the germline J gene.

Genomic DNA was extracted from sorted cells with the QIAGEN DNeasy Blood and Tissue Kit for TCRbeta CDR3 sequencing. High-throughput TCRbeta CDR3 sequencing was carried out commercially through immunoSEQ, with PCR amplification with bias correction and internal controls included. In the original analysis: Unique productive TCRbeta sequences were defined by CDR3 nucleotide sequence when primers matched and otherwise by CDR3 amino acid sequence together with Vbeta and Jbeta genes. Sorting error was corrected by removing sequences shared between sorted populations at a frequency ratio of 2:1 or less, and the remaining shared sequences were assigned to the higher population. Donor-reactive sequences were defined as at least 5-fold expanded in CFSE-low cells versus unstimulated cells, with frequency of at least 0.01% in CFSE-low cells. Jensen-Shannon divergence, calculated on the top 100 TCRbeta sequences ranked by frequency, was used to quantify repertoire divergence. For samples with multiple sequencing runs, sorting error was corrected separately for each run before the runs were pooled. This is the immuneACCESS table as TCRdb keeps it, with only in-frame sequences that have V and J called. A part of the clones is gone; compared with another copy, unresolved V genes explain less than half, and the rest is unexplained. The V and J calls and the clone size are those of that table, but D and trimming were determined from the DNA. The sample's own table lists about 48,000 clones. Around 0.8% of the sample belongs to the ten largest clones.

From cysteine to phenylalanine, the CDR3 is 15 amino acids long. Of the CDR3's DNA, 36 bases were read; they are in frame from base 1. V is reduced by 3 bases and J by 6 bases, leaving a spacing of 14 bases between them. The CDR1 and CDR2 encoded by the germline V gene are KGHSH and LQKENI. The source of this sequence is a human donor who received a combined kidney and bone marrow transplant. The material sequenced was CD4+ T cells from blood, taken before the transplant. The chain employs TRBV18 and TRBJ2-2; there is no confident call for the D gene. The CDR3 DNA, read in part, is TGTGCCAGCTCACCCTCGGCAGGATCCGCCGGGGAG. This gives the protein CASSPSAGSAGE. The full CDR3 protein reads CASSPSAGSAGELFF.